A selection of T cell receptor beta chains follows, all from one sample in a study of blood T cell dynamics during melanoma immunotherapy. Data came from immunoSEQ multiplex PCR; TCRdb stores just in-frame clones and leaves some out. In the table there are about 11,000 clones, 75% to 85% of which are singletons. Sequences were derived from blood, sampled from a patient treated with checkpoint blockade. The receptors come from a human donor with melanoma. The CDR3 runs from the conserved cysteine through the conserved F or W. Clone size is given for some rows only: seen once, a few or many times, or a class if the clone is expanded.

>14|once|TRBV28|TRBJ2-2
CASSSAGGSGELFF
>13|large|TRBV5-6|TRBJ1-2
CASLLGGNYGYTF
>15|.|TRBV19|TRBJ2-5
CASSIGGGLGETQYF
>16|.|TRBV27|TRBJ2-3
CASSYLAGGSTDTQYF
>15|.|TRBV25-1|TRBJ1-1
CASSESYMGNTEAFF
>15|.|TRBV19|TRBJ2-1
CASSPTGLANNEQFF
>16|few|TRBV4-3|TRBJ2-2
CASSQDVGQGAGELFF
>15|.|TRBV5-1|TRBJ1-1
CASSLVGTGITEAFF
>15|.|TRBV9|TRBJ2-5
CASSVVTGGWETQYF
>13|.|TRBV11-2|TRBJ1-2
CASSLTVNYGYTF
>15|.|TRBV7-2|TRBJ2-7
CASSLKGQGLYEQYF
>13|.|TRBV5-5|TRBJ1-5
CASSLWESQPQHF
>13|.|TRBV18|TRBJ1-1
CASSRVPNTEAFF
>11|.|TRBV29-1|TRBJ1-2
CSAYQGAGYTF
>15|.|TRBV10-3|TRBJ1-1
CAIRDRDSPNTEAFF
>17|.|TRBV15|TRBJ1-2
CATTTFEGGRVNYGYTF
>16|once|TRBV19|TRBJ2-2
CASTLAWGGNTGELFF
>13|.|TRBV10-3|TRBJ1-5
CAISGGPGQPQHF
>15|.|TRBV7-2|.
CASSSIRAGGYEQYF
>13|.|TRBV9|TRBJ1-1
CASSGQGAYEAFF
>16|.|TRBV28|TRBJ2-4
CASSLRPGGPKNIQYF
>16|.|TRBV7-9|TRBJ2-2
CASSLGSGFYTGELFF
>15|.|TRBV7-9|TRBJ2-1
CASSSDRSSYNEQFF
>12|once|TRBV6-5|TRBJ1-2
CASSEGGVSYTF
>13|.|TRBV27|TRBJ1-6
CASSFTVLSPLHF
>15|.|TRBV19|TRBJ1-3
CASTITGIIGNTIYF
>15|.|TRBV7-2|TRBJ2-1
CASSLSGSPSNEQFF
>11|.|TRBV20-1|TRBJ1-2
CNPGTVYGYTF
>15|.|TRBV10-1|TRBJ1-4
CASSDPGTGVEKLFF
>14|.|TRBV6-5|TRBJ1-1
CASRFGRRDTEAFF
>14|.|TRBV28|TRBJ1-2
CASSTGDPRYGYTF
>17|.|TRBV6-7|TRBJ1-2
CASSYSPPQARNYGYTF
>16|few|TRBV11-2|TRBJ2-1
CASSFLAGGLGNEQFF
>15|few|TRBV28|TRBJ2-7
CASTSAGSGRAPQYF
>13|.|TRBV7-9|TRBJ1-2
CASSSLPGDGYTF
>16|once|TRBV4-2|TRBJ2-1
CASSQDGALPTGEQFF
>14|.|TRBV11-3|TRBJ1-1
CASSLVPTGGQAFF
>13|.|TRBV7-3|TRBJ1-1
CASSSTENTEAFF
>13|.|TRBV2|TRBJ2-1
CASKTGTGNEQFF
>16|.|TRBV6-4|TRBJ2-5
CASSEQAGQGRGTQYF
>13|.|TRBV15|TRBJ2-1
CATSRRREGEQFF
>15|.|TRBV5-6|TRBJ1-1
CASSWGTGLGTEAFF
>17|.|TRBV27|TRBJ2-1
CASSLSASGRRYNEQFF
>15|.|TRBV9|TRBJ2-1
CASSVGPGGGSEQFF
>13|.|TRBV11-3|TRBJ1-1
CASSVLRGAEAFF
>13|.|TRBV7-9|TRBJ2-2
CASSSAGYRELFF
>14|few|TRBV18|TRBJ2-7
CASSPPGGLFEQYF
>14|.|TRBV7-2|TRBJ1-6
CASSKGQGNSPLHF
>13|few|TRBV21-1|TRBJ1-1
CASSKRRESEAFF
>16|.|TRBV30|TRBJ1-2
CAWSRLGLGRAGGYTF
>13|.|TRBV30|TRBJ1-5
CAWSGGTAQPQHF